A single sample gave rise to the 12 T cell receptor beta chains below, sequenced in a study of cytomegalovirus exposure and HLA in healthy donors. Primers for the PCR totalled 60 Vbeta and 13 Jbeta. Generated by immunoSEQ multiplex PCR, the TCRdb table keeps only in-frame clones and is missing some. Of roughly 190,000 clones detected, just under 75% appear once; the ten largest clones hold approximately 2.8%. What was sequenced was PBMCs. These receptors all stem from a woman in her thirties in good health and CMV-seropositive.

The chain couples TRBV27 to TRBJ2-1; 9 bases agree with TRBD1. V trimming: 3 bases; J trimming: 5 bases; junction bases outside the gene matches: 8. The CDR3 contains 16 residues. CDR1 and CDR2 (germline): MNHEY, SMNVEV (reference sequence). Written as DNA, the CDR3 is TGTGCCAGCAGTTTCATACCGGGACAGGGAAACAATGAGCAGTTCTTC. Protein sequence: CASSFIPGQGNNEQFF.

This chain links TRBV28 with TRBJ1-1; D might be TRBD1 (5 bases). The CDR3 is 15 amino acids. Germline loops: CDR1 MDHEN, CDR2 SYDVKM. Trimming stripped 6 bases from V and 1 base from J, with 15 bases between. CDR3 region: CASSTQGVSNTEAFF. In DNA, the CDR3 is TGTGCCAGCAGCACTCAAGGGGTCTCGAACACTGAAGCTTTCTTT. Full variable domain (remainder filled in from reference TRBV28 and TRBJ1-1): DVKVTQSSRYLVKRTGEKVFLECVQDMDHENMFWYRQDPGLGLRLIYFSYDVKMKEKGDIPEGYSVSREKKERFSLILESASTNQTSMYLCASSTQGVSNTEAFFGQGTRLTVV.

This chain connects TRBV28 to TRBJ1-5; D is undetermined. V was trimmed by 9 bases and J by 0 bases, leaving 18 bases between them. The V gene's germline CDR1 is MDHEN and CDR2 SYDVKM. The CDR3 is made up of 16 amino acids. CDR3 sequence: CASYGGSVVSNQPQHF. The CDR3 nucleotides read TGTGCCAGTTACGGAGGCTCGGTGGTTAGCAATCAGCCCCAGCATTTT. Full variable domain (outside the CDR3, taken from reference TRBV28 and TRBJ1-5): DVKVTQSSRYLVKRTGEKVFLECVQDMDHENMFWYRQDPGLGLRLIYFSYDVKMKEKGDIPEGYSVSREKKERFSLILESASTNQTSMYLCASYGGSVVSNQPQHFGDGTRLSIL.

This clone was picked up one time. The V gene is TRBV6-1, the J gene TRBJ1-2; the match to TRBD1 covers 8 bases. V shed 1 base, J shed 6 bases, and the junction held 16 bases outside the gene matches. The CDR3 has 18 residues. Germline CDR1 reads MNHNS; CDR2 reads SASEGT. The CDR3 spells CASSEDLFQGAGLDGYTF. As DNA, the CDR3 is TGTGCCAGCAGTGAAGATTTATTTCAGGGGGCCGGTTTGGATGGCTACACCTTC.

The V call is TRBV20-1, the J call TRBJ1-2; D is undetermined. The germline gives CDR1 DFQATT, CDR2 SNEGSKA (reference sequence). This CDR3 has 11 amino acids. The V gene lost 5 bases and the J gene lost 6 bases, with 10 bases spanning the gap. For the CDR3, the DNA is TGCAGTGCTTCGACCCTAGATGGCTACACCTTC. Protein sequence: CSASTLDGYTF.

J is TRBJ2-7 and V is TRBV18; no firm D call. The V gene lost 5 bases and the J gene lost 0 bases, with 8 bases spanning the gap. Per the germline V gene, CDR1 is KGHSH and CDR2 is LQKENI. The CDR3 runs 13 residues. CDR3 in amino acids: CASSGYSSYEQYF. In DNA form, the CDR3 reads TGTGCCAGCTCAGGTTACAGCTCCTACGAGCAGTACTTC.

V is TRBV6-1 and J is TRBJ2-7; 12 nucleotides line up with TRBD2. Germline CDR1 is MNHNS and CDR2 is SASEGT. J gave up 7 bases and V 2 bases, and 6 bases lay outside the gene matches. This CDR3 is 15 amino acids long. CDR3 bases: TGTGCCAGCAGTGAACTAGCGGGAGGGCCGGGTGAGCAGTACTTC. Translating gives CASSELAGGPGEQYF.

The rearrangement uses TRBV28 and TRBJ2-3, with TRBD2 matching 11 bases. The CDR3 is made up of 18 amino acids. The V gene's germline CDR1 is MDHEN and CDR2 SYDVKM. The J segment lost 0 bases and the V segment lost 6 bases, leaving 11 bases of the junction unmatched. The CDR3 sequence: CASSPGTSGDTSTDTQYF. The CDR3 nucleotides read TGTGCCAGCAGCCCCGGGACTAGCGGTGATACTAGCACAGATACGCAGTATTTT.

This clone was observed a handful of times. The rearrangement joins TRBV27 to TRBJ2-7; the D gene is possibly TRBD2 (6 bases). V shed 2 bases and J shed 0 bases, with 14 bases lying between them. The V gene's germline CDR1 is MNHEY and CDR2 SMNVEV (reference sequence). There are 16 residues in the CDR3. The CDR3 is CASSLRGNLGSYEQYF. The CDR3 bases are TGTGCCAGCAGTTTACGCGGGAACTTGGGCTCCTACGAGCAGTACTTC.

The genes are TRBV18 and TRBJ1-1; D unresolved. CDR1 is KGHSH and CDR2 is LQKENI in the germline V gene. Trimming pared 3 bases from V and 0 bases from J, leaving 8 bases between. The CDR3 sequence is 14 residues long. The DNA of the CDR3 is TGTGCCAGCTCACCCGGGGAGGTGAACACTGAAGCTTTCTTT. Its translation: CASSPGEVNTEAFF.

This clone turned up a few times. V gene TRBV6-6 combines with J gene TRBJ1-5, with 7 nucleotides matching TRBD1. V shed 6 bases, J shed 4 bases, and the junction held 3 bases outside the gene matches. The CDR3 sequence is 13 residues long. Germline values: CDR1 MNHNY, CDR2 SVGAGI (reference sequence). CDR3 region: CASSVQGNQPQHF. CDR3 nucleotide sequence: TGTGCCAGCAGCGTACAGGGGAATCAGCCCCAGCATTTT.

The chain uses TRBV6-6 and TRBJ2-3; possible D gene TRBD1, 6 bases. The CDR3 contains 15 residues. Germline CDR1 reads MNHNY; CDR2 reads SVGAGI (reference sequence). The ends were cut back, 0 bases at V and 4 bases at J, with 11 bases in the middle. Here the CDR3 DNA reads TGTGCCAGCAGTTACTCGAGGGGGAGCGCAGATACGCAGTATTTT. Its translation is CASSYSRGSADTQYF.